This passage covers 26 T cell receptor beta chains from one sample sequenced in a study of CD8 T cells in ankylosing spondylitis (TCRdb year 2017). For these TCRs, the target antigens are not known. Results the study describes overall, beyond this receptor: A TCR beta motif made up of about eight highly homologous amino acid variants appeared to be characteristic of blood from ankylosing spondylitis patients.

The method was 5' RACE. Sequenced on an Illumina HiSeq 2500. TCRdb reprocessing: public reads trimmed at Q25 with fastp, clones called with MiXCR, in-frame beta chains kept. Merged by CDR3 protein, the rows form single entries marked with the most common genes and DNA. This sample gives 750,000 to 850,000 distinct CDR3 sequences in total; 12% of them show up just once. The ten largest clonotypes hold approximately 0.51% of the sample. Sequenced sample: blood, either unsorted or a sorted T cell fraction (not recorded which). The receptor source for this set is a male donor with ankylosing spondylitis.

This rearrangement joins TRBV7-2 to TRBJ2-2, with a tentative D call TRBD1 (5 bases). The V end lost 5 bases, the J end lost 5 bases, and 12 bases lay between the germline ends. Germline V CDR1 and CDR2: SGHTA, FQGNSA. The CDR3 length is 14 residues. The CDR3 bases are TGTGCCAGCAGCAGACAAGGGGCTACCGGGGAGCTGTTTTTT. Protein: CASSRQGATGELFF.

This clonotype was seen repeatedly, ten times or more. The V and J genes are TRBV7-3 and TRBJ1-1; 8 positions match TRBD1. The CDR3 is 13 amino acids. The V gene's germline CDR1 is SGHTA and CDR2 FQGTGA. V shed 1 base and J 8 bases; nucleotides not matched to a gene: 3. The CDR3 bases are TGTGCCAGCAGCTTAATGGGGACAGGCGAAGCTTTCTTT. It encodes CASSLMGTGEAFF.

The chain carries TRBV6-6 and TRBJ1-5; D not resolved. Per the germline V gene, CDR1 is MNHNY and CDR2 is SVGAGI (reference sequence). Trimming cost V 10 bases and J 0 bases, with 10 bases left between them. There are 13 residues in the CDR3. CDR3 region: CATAGTSNQPQHF. The CDR3, as DNA: TGTGCCACTGCCGGAACTAGCAATCAGCCCCAGCATTTT.

This clonotype was recorded a few times. The chain recombines TRBV12-3 or TRBV12-4 with TRBJ2-2, with 7 positions matching TRBD1. V lost 7 bases and J lost 7; bases outside the gene matches: 15. CDR3 size: 16 residues. As DNA, the CDR3 is TGTGCCAGCATTCCTAAATTAGGGGGCTGGGGCGGGGAGCTGTTTTTT. Its translation: CASIPKLGGWGGELFF.

This clonotype has more than one count but fewer than ten. This chain uses TRBV6-5 with TRBJ2-1; D gene uncertain. CDR3 length: 15 residues. From germline, CDR1 is MNHEY and CDR2 SVGAGI. V was shortened by 0 bases and J by 6 bases, with 12 bases between the two germline ends. The CDR3 sequence: CASSYSFSSSNEQFF. CDR3 nucleotide sequence: TGTGCCAGCAGTTACTCATTTTCAAGTAGCAATGAGCAGTTCTTC.

This clonotype has a count of ten or more. The chain combines TRBV6-1 with TRBJ2-7, with unresolved D. Per germline, CDR1 MNHNS and CDR2 SASEGT. The CDR3 consists of 15 residues. V was cut by 5 bases and J by 3 bases, with 17 bases left in between. The CDR3 nucleotides are TGTGCCAGCAGTCCTGAATTACGGGCCGTCTACGAGCAGTACTTC. Encoded protein: CASSPELRAVYEQYF.

CDR3 DNA sequence: TGCAGCGTTGAATCGGGGGACTCCTACGAGCAGTACTTC. Translating gives CSVESGDSYEQYF. This chain uses TRBV29-1 with TRBJ2-7, with D tentatively TRBD2 (6 bases). V was trimmed by 2 bases and J by 0 bases, leaving 8 bases between them. Germline-derived CDR1 and CDR2 are SQVTM and ANQGSEA. This CDR3 is built from 13 residues.

This clonotype was counted between two and nine times. The rearrangement uses TRBV2 and TRBJ1-5, with a weak D call TRBD1 (5 bases). The CDR3 is made up of 13 amino acids. Trimming left V 6 bases short and J 9 bases short, with 15 bases between. CDR1 and CDR2 from the germline V gene are SNHLY and FYNNEI. This chain's CDR3 is CASRRNTQGPQHF. The CDR3 DNA follows: TGTGCCAGCAGACGGAACACCCAGGGGCCCCAGCATTTT.

In nucleotides, the CDR3 is TGTGCCAGCAGCCCACCGGGACTAGCGGAGTTCACAGATACGCAGTATTTT. It encodes CASSPPGLAEFTDTQYF. The V call is TRBV7-2, the J call TRBJ2-3; 11 nucleotides align to TRBD2. The CDR3 extends over 17 amino acids. Germline lookup yields CDR1 SGHTA and CDR2 FQGNSA. V was pared by 5 bases and J by 2 bases, with 9 bases of the junction left unmatched.

V and J are TRBV6-1 and TRBJ2-5; 11 bases are a match to TRBD2. V lost 6 bases, J lost 5 bases, and 11 bases stayed unmatched. The CDR3 has 16 residues. Germline V CDR1 and CDR2: MNHNS, SASEGT. CDR3: CASSLSLAGEWETQYF. As DNA, the CDR3 is TGTGCCAGCAGCCTGTCACTAGCGGGAGAATGGGAGACCCAGTACTTC.

The table lists this clonotype with a few counts. The CDR3 DNA reads TGCGCCAGCAGCTTGGAAAGCTATAATGAAAAACTGTTTTTT. Amino acids: CASSLESYNEKLFF. This sequence joins TRBV5-1 and TRBJ1-4; D call uncertain. The germline V and J ends were trimmed by 0 bases and 4 bases, with 7 bases remaining between them. Germline V lookup: CDR1 SGHRS, CDR2 YFSETQ. This CDR3 comprises 14 residues.

This clonotype came up a few times. This could be a read error, since a much larger clone is one nucleotide away. The gene calls are TRBV12-3 or TRBV12-4 and TRBJ1-1, with D possibly matching TRBD1 (5 bases). The CDR3 is made up of 14 amino acids. V was cut by 3 bases and J by 1 base, with 9 bases left in between. CDR3 sequence (DNA): TGTGCCAGCAGTTTTTGGCAGGGGAACACTGAAGCTTTCTTT. The encoded protein is CASSFWQGNTEAFF.

The V gene is TRBV6-5, the J gene TRBJ2-2; a possible D gene is TRBD1 (6 bases). Germline values: CDR1 MNHEY, CDR2 SVGAGI. The V and J ends lost 3 bases and 1 base respectively, with 15 bases between them. The CDR3 spans 17 residues. The CDR3 sequence is CASSYFSQGWNTGELFF. CDR3 DNA sequence: TGTGCCAGCAGTTATTTTAGTCAGGGGTGGAACACCGGGGAGCTGTTTTTT.

The J gene is TRBJ2-1, the V gene TRBV4-3, with TRBD2 matching 11 bases. With 4 bases clipped from V and 6 bases from J, the junction kept 5 bases outside the gene matches. This CDR3 spans 15 amino acids. Germline values: CDR1 LGHNA, CDR2 YSLEER. The CDR3 is CASSRGTSGFNEQFF. CDR3 bases: TGCGCCAGCAGCCGCGGGACTAGCGGCTTCAATGAGCAGTTCTTC.

This clonotype was recorded at least ten times. This chain joins TRBV7-8 and TRBJ2-1; 8 bases align to TRBD2. In germline, CDR1 is SGHVS, CDR2 FQNEAQ. The trim removed 2 bases at V and 8 bases at J, leaving 8 bases unmatched. This CDR3 comprises 15 residues. The CDR3 protein is CASSLPGGGHDEQFF. In nucleotides, the CDR3 is TGTGCCAGCAGCTTACCGGGAGGGGGGCACGATGAGCAGTTCTTC. Full variable domain (missing parts from reference TRBV7-8 and TRBJ2-1): GAGVSQSPRYKVAKRGQDVALRCDPISGHVSLFWYQQALGQGPEFLTYFQNEAQLDKSGLPSDRFFAERPEGSVSTLKIQRTQQEDSAVYLCASSLPGGGHDEQFFGPGTRLTVL.

This clonotype was seen only a few times. The chain couples TRBV7-9 to TRBJ1-2; 9 bases are shared with TRBD1. The CDR3 contains 14 residues. Germline lookup yields CDR1 SEHNR and CDR2 FQNEAQ (reference sequence). The junction had 12 bases not matched to a gene; V was cut back by 8 bases and J by 8 bases. CDR3 loop: CASWASGQGGGYTF. The CDR3 DNA sequence: TGTGCCAGCTGGGCTTCGGGACAGGGCGGCGGCTACACCTTC.

This clonotype was recorded a few times. The chain carries TRBV20-1 and TRBJ1-6; 7 bases are shared with TRBD1. Germline lookup yields CDR1 DFQATT and CDR2 SNEGSKA (reference sequence). Trimming took 4 bases from V and 10 from J; bases not matched to a gene: 4. The CDR3 runs 12 residues. Here the CDR3 reads CSATQGQSPLHF. The CDR3 nucleotides are TGCAGTGCTACACAGGGGCAGTCACCCCTCCACTTT.

The chain links TRBV9 to TRBJ2-3; perhaps TRBD2 as D (5 bases). Looked up from germline, CDR1 is SGDLS and CDR2 is YYNGEE. Trimming shortened V by 3 bases and J by 4 bases, and 21 bases separated the two germline ends. This CDR3 spans 17 amino acids. CDR3 region: CASSGIRTPIPPDTQYF. DNA for the CDR3: TGTGCCAGCAGCGGCATAAGGACTCCTATTCCCCCAGATACGCAGTATTTT.

The chain combines TRBV5-1 with TRBJ2-1, with D perhaps matching TRBD1 (6 bases). Germline values: CDR1 SGHRS, CDR2 YFSETQ. V was clipped by 6 bases and J by 2 bases, with 9 bases between them. This CDR3 is built from 13 residues. The CDR3 spells CASTRTAYNEQFF. CDR3 DNA sequence: TGCGCCAGCACTCGGACAGCCTACAATGAGCAGTTCTTC. Full variable domain (missing parts from reference TRBV5-1 and TRBJ2-1): KAGVTQTPRYLIKTRGQQVTLSCSPISGHRSVSWYQQTPGQGLQFLFEYFSETQRNKGNFPGRFSGRQFSNSRSEMNVSTLELGDSALYLCASTRTAYNEQFFGPGTRLTVL.

V gene TRBV27 combines with J gene TRBJ2-7; a weak D match, TRBD1 (6 bases). The germline V gene has CDR1 MNHEY and CDR2 SMNVEV (reference sequence). CDR3 length: 15 residues. V was trimmed by 7 bases and J by 3 bases, leaving 19 bases between them. The CDR3 sequence: CASKLTGFGLYEQYF. CDR3 nucleotide sequence: TGTGCCAGCAAGCTTACAGGGTTCGGACTCTACGAGCAGTACTTC.

This clonotype has more than one count but fewer than ten. This rearrangement joins TRBV7-2 to TRBJ2-7; 10 bases align to TRBD2. Germline trimming cut 5 bases from V and 7 bases from J; bases unmatched to any gene: 8. CDR1 is SGHTA, CDR2 FQGNSA, per germline. CDR3 length: 14 residues. CDR3 in amino acids: CASSPAGGPWEQYF. As DNA, the CDR3 is TGTGCCAGCAGCCCAGCGGGAGGGCCGTGGGAGCAGTACTTC. Using reference TRBV7-2 and TRBJ2-7 for the parts outside the CDR3, the full variable domain is GAGVSQSPSNKVTEKGKDVELRCDPISGHTALYWYRQSLGQGLEFLIYFQGNSAPDKSGLPSDRFSAERTGGSVSTLTIQRTQQEDSAVYLCASSPAGGPWEQYFGPGTRLTVT.

The genes are TRBV7-2 and TRBJ2-1, with TRBD1 as a possible D gene (6 bases). Germline CDR1 reads SGHTA; CDR2 reads FQGNSA. Deletions cut 5 bases from V and 4 bases from J, with 15 bases between. This CDR3 spans 15 amino acids. CDR3 coding DNA: TGTGCCAGCAGCCCGACAGGCTTGATATACAATGAGCAGTTCTTC. This codes for CASSPTGLIYNEQFF.

This clonotype was seen repeatedly, ten times or more. The chain joins TRBV28 to TRBJ1-1; weak D call: TRBD1 (5 bases). The CDR3 extends over 14 amino acids. The germline gives CDR1 MDHEN, CDR2 SYDVKM. The ends were cut back, 6 bases at V and 3 bases at J, with 14 bases in the middle. The CDR3 bases are TGTGCCAGCAGCGGGGCACGGCGGGACACTGAAGCTTTCTTT. Its protein product is CASSGARRDTEAFF.

The chain carries TRBV2 and TRBJ1-5, with 8 bases matching TRBD1. Trimming took 6 bases from V and 12 from J; bases not matched to a gene: 10. There are 13 residues in the CDR3. The germline gives CDR1 SNHLY, CDR2 FYNNEI. This CDR3 reads CASSLDRESYQHF. For the CDR3, the DNA is TGTGCCAGCAGCTTGGACAGGGAGTCCTACCAGCATTTT.

This clonotype was seen many times. V gene TRBV20-1 combines with J gene TRBJ2-7; maybe TRBD1 (6 bases). Germline V gene lookup returns CDR1 DFQATT and CDR2 SNEGSKA (reference sequence). The V end lost 0 bases, the J end lost 2 bases, and 11 bases lay between the germline ends. The CDR3 has 14 residues. CDR3 sequence reads: CSARDRRTAYEQYF. The CDR3 DNA sequence: TGCAGTGCTAGAGATCGAAGGACAGCCTACGAGCAGTACTTC.

Only a few counts were recorded for this clonotype. This chain uses TRBV3-1 with TRBJ1-1, with TRBD1 as a possible D gene (5 bases). This CDR3 contains 14 residues. With 4 bases removed from V and 4 bases from J, the gap between germline ends came to 13 bases. CDR1 and CDR2 (germline): LGHDT, YNNKEL (reference sequence). CDR3 amino acids: CASSLAEGSTEAFF. In nucleotides, the CDR3 is TGTGCCAGCAGCCTCGCCGAGGGGAGCACTGAAGCTTTCTTT.